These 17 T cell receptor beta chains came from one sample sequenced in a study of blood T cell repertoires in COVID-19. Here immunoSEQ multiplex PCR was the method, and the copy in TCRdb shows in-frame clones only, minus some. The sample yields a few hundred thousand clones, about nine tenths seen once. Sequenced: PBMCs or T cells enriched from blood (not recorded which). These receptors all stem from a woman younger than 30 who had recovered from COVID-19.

The CDR3 sequence is CASSLAGGPGIDYTF. CDR3 DNA: TGTGCCAGCAGCTTAGCGGGAGGGCCGGGGATTGACTACACCTTC. The chain has TRBV7-6 and TRBJ1-2, with D uncertain. The CDR3 runs 15 residues. Between the trimmed V and J ends, which lost 0 bases and 10 bases, there was a span of 18 bases. Germline V lookup: CDR1 SGHVS, CDR2 FNYEAQ.

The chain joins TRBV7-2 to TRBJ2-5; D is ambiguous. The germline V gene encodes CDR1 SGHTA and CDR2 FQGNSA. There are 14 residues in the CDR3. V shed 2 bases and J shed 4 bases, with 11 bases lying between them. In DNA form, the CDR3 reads TGTGCCAGCAGCTTATCAGGCCCCCCAGAGACCCAGTACTTC. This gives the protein CASSLSGPPETQYF.

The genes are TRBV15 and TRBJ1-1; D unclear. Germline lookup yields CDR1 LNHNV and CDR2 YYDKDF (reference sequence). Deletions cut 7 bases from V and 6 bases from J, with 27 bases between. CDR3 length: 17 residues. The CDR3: CATIPNRARGEAPEAFF. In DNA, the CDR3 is TGTGCCACCATACCCAACCGAGCCCGGGGTGAGGCCCCTGAAGCTTTCTTT.

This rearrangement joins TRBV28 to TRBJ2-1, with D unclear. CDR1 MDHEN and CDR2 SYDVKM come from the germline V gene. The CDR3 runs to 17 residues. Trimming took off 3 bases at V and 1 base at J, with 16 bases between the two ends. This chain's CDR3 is CASSFNIIALSYNEQFF. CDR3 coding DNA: TGTGCCAGCAGTTTTAATATTATCGCGCTATCCTACAATGAGCAGTTCTTC.

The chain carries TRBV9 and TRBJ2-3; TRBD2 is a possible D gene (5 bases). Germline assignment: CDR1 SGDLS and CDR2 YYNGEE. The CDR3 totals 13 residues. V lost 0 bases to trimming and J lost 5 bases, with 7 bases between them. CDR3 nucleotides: TGTGCCAGCAGCGTAGAAGCGGAAGATACGCAGTATTTT. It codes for CASSVEAEDTQYF.

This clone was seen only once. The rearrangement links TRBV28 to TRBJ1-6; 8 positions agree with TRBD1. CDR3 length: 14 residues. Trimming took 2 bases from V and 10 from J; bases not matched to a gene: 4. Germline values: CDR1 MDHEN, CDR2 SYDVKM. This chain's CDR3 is CASSLQGAWSPLHF. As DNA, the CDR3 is TGTGCCAGCAGTTTACAGGGGGCCTGGTCACCCCTCCACTTT.

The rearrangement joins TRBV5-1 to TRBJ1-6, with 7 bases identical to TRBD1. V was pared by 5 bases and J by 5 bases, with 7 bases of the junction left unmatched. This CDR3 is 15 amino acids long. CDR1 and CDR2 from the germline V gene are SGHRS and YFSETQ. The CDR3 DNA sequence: TGCGCCAGCAGGGCACTCGACAGGGATAATTCACCCCTCCACTTT. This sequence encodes CASRALDRDNSPLHF.

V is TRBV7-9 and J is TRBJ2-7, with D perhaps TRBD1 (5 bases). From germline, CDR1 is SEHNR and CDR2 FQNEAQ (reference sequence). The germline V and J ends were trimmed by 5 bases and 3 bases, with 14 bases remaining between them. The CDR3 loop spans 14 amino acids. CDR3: CASSLDRANYEQYF. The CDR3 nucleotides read TGTGCCAGCAGCCTCGACAGAGCGAACTACGAGCAGTACTTC.

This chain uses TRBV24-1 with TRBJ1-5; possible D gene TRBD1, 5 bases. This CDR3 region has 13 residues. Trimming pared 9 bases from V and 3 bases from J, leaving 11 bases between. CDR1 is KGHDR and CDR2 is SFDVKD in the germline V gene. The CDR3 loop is CATSLGANQPQHF. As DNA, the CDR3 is TGTGCCACCTCTCTAGGGGCCAATCAGCCCCAGCATTTT.

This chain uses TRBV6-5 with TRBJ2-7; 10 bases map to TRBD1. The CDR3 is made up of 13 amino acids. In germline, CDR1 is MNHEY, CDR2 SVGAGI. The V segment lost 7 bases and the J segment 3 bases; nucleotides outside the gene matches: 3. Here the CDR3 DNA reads TGTGCCAGCATGACAGGGGGCGGCTACGAGCAGTACTTC. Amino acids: CASMTGGGYEQYF.

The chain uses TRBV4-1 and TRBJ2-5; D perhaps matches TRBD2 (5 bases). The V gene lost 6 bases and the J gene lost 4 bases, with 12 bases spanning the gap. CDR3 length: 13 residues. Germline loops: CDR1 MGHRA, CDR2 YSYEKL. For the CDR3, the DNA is TGCGCCAGCAGGGGAAGAGGGAGAGAGACCCAGTACTTC. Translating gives CASRGRGRETQYF.

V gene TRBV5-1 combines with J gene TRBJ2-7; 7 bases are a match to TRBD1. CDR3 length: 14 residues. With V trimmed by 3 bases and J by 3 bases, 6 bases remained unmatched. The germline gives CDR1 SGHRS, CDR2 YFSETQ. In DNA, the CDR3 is TGCGCCAGCAGCTCTGGACAGGATCTCTACGAGCAGTACTTC. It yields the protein CASSSGQDLYEQYF.

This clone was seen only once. The chain's CDR3 is CASSYSTGVDSPLHF. In DNA form, the CDR3 reads TGTGCCAGCAGTTACTCGACGGGGGTGGATTCACCCCTCCACTTT. J is TRBJ1-6 and V is TRBV6-5, with a possible D match to TRBD1 (5 bases). Trimming removed 0 bases from V and 8 bases from J, with 11 bases in between. The CDR3 is made up of 15 amino acids. Per germline, CDR1 MNHEY and CDR2 SVGAGI.

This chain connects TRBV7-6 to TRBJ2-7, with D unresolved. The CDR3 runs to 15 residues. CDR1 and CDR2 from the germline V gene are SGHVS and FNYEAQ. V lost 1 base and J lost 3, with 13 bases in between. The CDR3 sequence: CASSLDWANNYEQYF. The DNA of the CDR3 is TGTGCCAGCAGCTTAGACTGGGCCAACAACTACGAGCAGTACTTC.

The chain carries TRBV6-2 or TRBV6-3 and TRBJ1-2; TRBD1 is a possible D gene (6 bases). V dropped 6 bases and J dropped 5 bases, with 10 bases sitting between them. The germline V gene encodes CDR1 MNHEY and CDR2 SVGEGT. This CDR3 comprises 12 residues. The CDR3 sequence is CASSPGAYGYTF. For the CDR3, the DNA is TGTGCCAGCAGCCCAGGGGCGTATGGCTACACCTTC.

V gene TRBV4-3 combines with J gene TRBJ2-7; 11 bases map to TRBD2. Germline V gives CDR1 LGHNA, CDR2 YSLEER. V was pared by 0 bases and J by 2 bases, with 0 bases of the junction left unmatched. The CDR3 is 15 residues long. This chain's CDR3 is CASSQETSGTYEQYF. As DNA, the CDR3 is TGCGCCAGCAGCCAAGAGACTAGCGGGACCTACGAGCAGTACTTC.

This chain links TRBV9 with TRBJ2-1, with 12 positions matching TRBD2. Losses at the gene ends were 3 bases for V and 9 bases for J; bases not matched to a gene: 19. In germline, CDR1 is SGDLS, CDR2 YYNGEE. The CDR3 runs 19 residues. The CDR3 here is CASSAKNRASGGARGEQFF. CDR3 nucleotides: TGTGCCAGCAGCGCTAAAAATCGGGCTAGCGGGGGGGCCCGGGGTGAGCAGTTCTTC.